This T cell receptor beta chain was recovered during a study of beta chain features in type 1 diabetes. In the study overall: Regarding age, gender and cell yields, patients proved similar to healthy donors.

With regard to this clone: The antigen is unknown.

Expressed TCRB transcripts got sequenced, as all isolated RNA was reverse transcribed. Some clones are missing from TCRdb's copy, which holds only in-frame ones; the method was immunoSEQ multiplex PCR. The data contain some 900,000 clones, roughly a sixth of them singletons. Notes on the study in general: Within each of all four CD4+ subsets, Type 1 diabetes patients had TCRB CDR3s that were moderately but significantly shorter. Reads derived from cDNA could over-represent cells showing high TCR expression.

Germline V gene lookup returns CDR1 KGHSH and CDR2 LQKENI. The CDR3 spans 16 residues. Trimming took off 3 bases at V and 0 bases at J, with 13 bases between the two ends. The TCR originated in a woman between 18 and 29 years old in good health. Input material: naive CD4+ T cells from blood. This rearrangement joins TRBV18 to TRBJ2-3, with a possible D match to TRBD2 (6 bases). Written as DNA, the CDR3 is TGTGCCAGCTCACCCCTTGCGGGGCCTAGCACAGATACGCAGTATTTT. Translating gives CASSPLAGPSTDTQYF.